The clone carrying this T cell receptor (beta chain) was seen more than once but under ten times. What it binds is not known. These data belong to a study of beta chain features in type 1 diabetes. V was trimmed by 0 bases and J by 1 base, leaving 10 bases between them. Germline CDR1 is SGDLS and CDR2 is YYNGEE. This CDR3 spans 16 amino acids. Expressed TCRB transcripts were sequenced because the isolated RNA had all been reverse transcribed beforehand. The repertoire was sequenced with immunoSEQ multiplex PCR; TCRdb's copy has only in-frame clones and lacks some. The data show around 650,000 clones, around 12% seen once. Study results and caveats: The study found moderately but significantly shorter TCRB CDR3s in all four CD4+ subsets of Type 1 diabetes patients.

The J gene is TRBJ2-2, the V gene TRBV9; no clear D. The receptor comes from a man aged 30 to 45 with type 1 diabetes. Sequencing was done on a sample of naive CD4+ T cells from blood. The CDR3 coding sequence is TGTGCCAGCAGCGTAGGGGGTAACGGGAACACCGGGGAGCTGTTTTTT. Protein: CASSVGGNGNTGELFF.